This TCR beta chain was profiled in a study of cytomegalovirus exposure and HLA in healthy donors. This clone was seen just once. The trim removed 4 bases at V and 5 bases at J, leaving 3 bases unmatched. This CDR3 is built from 13 residues. Germline CDR1 is MNHEY and CDR2 is SVGAGI. The PCR had 60 Vbeta and 13 Jbeta primers. The method was immunoSEQ multiplex PCR; TCRdb's version includes in-frame clones alone and lacks a portion of them. The sample yields roughly 84,000 clones, 65% to 80% seen once. What was sequenced was PBMCs. This chain links TRBV6-5 with TRBJ1-2, with 8 bases aligning to TRBD1. The receptor comes from a human donor in good health. The CDR3, as DNA: TGTGCCAGCAGTTGGCAGGGGGCGTATGGCTACACCTTC. Translated, it gives CASSWQGAYGYTF.